This T cell receptor (beta chain) came from a study of blood T cell repertoires in COVID-19. Across the whole study: Some COVID-19 samples were acute and others convalescent; all came from the United States, Italy and Spain.

V shed 6 bases and J 2 bases; nucleotides not matched to a gene: 6. Germline values: CDR1 MDHEN, CDR2 SYDVKM. This CDR3 has 15 amino acids. In the original analysis: Scientists estimated how many nucleated cells there were by amplifying reference gene primers. Profiled with immunoSEQ multiplex PCR; TCRdb holds only in-frame clones, not every one. V, J and clone size derive from that table, while D and trimming were established from the DNA sequence. The sample has approximately 180,000 clones; 90% are singletons. The receptor comes from a middle-aged man with acute or convalescent COVID-19. Sample: peripheral blood. V is TRBV28 and J is TRBJ1-5; 8 nucleotides align to TRBD1. The CDR3: CASSSPGQGNQPQHF. The CDR3 nucleotides read TGTGCCAGCAGCTCCCCGGGACAGGGCAATCAGCCCCAGCATTTT. Combining the CDR3 with reference TRBV28 and TRBJ1-5 gives the whole variable domain DVKVTQSSRYLVKRTGEKVFLECVQDMDHENMFWYRQDPGLGLRLIYFSYDVKMKEKGDIPEGYSVSREKKERFSLILESASTNQTSMYLCASSSPGQGNQPQHFGDGTRLSIL.